Included here is one T cell receptor beta chain sequence, with context. The entry originates in a study of blood T cell repertoires in COVID-19. Background on the study: Sample material is recorded as cDNA or gDNA derived from T cells, B-cell-depleted T cells, or PBMCs.

Sequencing was performed with immunoSEQ multiplex PCR; in TCRdb, only in-frame clones are kept and a portion is missing. Found here are 140,000 or so clones, just under 80% of them singletons; the top ten hold less than 2%. The CDR3 is 16 amino acids. From germline, CDR1 is SGDLS and CDR2 YYNGEE. V was pared by 4 bases and J by 2 bases, with 9 bases of the junction left unmatched. The TCR sequence derives from a woman between 55 and 75 years old with acute or convalescent COVID-19. This chain connects TRBV9 to TRBJ2-1, with 7 bases aligning to TRBD2. The specimen sequenced was peripheral blood. The CDR3: CASSPSGGRPYNEQFF. As DNA, the CDR3 is TGTGCCAGCAGCCCCTCCGGCGGGAGACCCTACAATGAGCAGTTCTTC.